This is a list of T cell receptor beta chains from one sample in a study of blood T cell repertoires in COVID-19. Generated by immunoSEQ multiplex PCR, the TCRdb table keeps only in-frame clones and is missing some. Here the sample spans approximately 40,000 clones, 75% to 90% being singletons. Sequenced: peripheral blood. Every receptor here comes from a man in his 60s with active or convalescent COVID-19. The CDR3 runs from the conserved cysteine through the conserved F or W. D genes are given only for firm matches. The size entry is marked missing in some rows and otherwise reads once, few, many or a size class.

clone_size	d_call	v_call	j_call	cdr3_length	cdr3_aa	cdr3_nt
.	TRBD2	TRBV19	TRBJ2-3	15	CASSTQAGETDTQYF	TGTGCCAGTAGTACCCAAGCGGGAGAGACAGATACGCAGTATTTT
.	TRBD2	TRBV7-2	TRBJ2-1	15	CASSLLAGNYNEQFF	TGTGCCAGCAGCTTGCTAGCGGGGAATTACAATGAGCAGTTCTTC
.	.	TRBV4-1	TRBJ2-3	16	CASSQGGGKNTDTQYF	TGCGCCAGCAGCCAAGGGGGCGGGAAAAACACAGATACGCAGTATTTT
.	.	TRBV28	TRBJ1-5	15	CASSLSQGGNQPQHF	TGTGCCAGCAGTTTATCGCAGGGAGGAAATCAGCCCCAGCATTTT
.	TRBD1	TRBV7-9	TRBJ1-2	14	CASSLAGTGNGYTF	TGTGCCAGCAGCTTAGCGGGGACAGGGAATGGCTACACCTTC
.	TRBD2	TRBV18	TRBJ2-1	15	CASSPLPGGPNEQFF	TGTGCCAGCTCACCACTGCCGGGAGGGCCCAATGAACAGTTCTTC
.	.	TRBV5-1	TRBJ1-5	14	CASSLGGSNQPQHF	TGCGCCAGCAGCTTGGGAGGTAGCAATCAGCCCCAGCATTTT
.	.	TRBV28	TRBJ2-1	13	CASSLSPREEQFF	TGTGCCAGCAGTCTCTCTCCGAGGGAAGAGCAGTTCTTC
.	.	TRBV4-3	TRBJ1-1	15	CASSQESGRNTEAFF	TGCGCCAGCAGCCAAGAGTCAGGAAGGAACACTGAAGCTTTCTTT
.	TRBD2	TRBV6-2/TRBV6-3	TRBJ2-3	17	CASSYLGTSGNTDTQYF	TGTGCCAGCAGTTACCTCGGGACTAGCGGGAATACAGATACGCAGTATTTT
.	TRBD1	TRBV5-4	TRBJ1-2	15	CASSRDRGQDYGYTF	TGTGCCAGCAGCCGGGACAGGGGACAAGACTATGGCTACACCTTC
.	.	TRBV6-1	TRBJ1-2	12	CASSENLYGYTF	TGTGCCAGCAGTGAAAATCTCTATGGCTACACCTTC
once	TRBD1	TRBV28	TRBJ2-3	14	CASTPQGAIDTQYF	TGTGCCAGCACTCCCCAGGGGGCAATAGATACGCAGTATTTT
.	TRBD1	TRBV6-5	TRBJ2-3	11	CASQQGNTQYF	TGTGCCAGTCAACAGGGGAATACGCAGTATTTT